The rows below give T cell receptor beta chains drawn from one sample of a study of blood T cell repertoires in COVID-19. Libraries were prepared by immunoSEQ multiplex PCR; TCRdb keeps only in-frame clonotypes and omits some of them. The sample carries roughly 63,000 clones, 60% to 80% recorded once. Input material: peripheral blood. All receptors come from a man older than 75 with acute or convalescent COVID-19. The CDR3 runs from the conserved cysteine through the conserved F or W. The D gene is left open where the match is weak. Some rows mark clone size as missing; the rest say once, few, many or name a class of expanded clone.

NA | TRBJ1-1 | NA | TRBV7-9 | TGTGCCAGCAGATTGGACAGCGTTGAAGCTTTCTTT | CASRLDSVEAFF
few | TRBJ2-7 | NA | TRBV7-6 | TGTGCCAGCAGCTTAGGGCCCGACTACGAGCAGTACTTC | CASSLGPDYEQYF
NA | TRBJ2-7 | NA | TRBV5-6 | TGTGCCAGCAGCTTGGAGGCAGGTGACGAGCAGTACTTC | CASSLEAGDEQYF
once | TRBJ2-7 | TRBD2 | TRBV28 | TGTGCCAGCAGCCGTAGCGGGCTAGCCATCTCCTACGAGCAGTACTTC | CASSRSGLAISYEQYF
NA | TRBJ1-1 | NA | TRBV10-3 | TGTGCCATCAGTGGGGGGGGACCCCAAGGGGGCACTGAAGCTTTCTTT | CAISGGGPQGGTEAFF
NA | TRBJ2-7 | NA | TRBV5-1 | TGCGCCAGCAGCGGCAGTGGGAGCGTCGCCCCCCACGAGCAGTACTTC | CASSGSGSVAPHEQYF
NA | TRBJ1-1 | NA | TRBV10-1 | TGCGCCAGCAGTGCGGGGAACACTGAAGCTTTCTTT | CASSAGNTEAFF
NA | TRBJ2-2 | TRBD2 | TRBV24-1 | TGTGCCACCAGTGCCGCGGGGACTAGCGGGAGGAAGGGCACCGGGGAGCTGTTTTTT | CATSAAGTSGRKGTGELFF
NA | TRBJ1-2 | NA | TRBV25-1 | TGTGCCAGCAGTGACCTCTCGACAGGCTATGGCTACACCTTC | CASSDLSTGYGYTF
NA | TRBJ1-1 | NA | TRBV5-1 | TGCGCCAGCAGCCACCGGGAGGGGCGGAAGATTAGCACTGAAGCTTTCTTT | CASSHREGRKISTEAFF
NA | TRBJ2-5 | TRBD1 | TRBV3-1/TRBV3-2 | TGTGCCAGCACCGGGAACAGGGGGCGCGGAGAGACCCAGTACTTC | CASTGNRGRGETQYF
NA | TRBJ1-5 | TRBD1 | TRBV18 | TGTGCCAGCTCAGATAGGGGACCTACCGGGACAGGGGGCAATCAGCCCCAGCATTTT | CASSDRGPTGTGGNQPQHF
NA | TRBJ2-3 | NA | TRBV7-8 | TGTGCCAGCAGAGAGCAGGGGTTCGGGGCAGATACGCAGTATTTT | CASREQGFGADTQYF
NA | TRBJ2-5 | NA | TRBV7-9 | TGTGCCAGCAGCTTAGTCTTCGAGCGACCGGGGGAGACCCAGTACTTC | CASSLVFERPGETQYF
NA | TRBJ2-1 | TRBD2 | TRBV24-1 | TGTGCCACCAGTGACGCCTCGGGCGCGGGGGGGCGAAATGAGCAGTTCTTC | CATSDASGAGGRNEQFF
NA | TRBJ2-3 | TRBD1 | TRBV6-1 | TGTGCCAGCAGTGAGGGGACAGGGTGGACAGATACGCAGTATTTT | CASSEGTGWTDTQYF
NA | TRBJ1-2 | NA | TRBV9 | TGTGCCAGCAGCGTAGACGGGGGGACCTATGGCTACACCTTC | CASSVDGGTYGYTF
once | TRBJ2-7 | TRBD2 | TRBV11-2 | TGTGCCAGCAGCCGATCTGGGACTAACTACGAGCAGTACTTC | CASSRSGTNYEQYF
NA | TRBJ2-1 | TRBD2 | TRBV11-3 | TGTGCCAGCAGCCCCGGTAGCGGGAGGGCCTCCTACAATGAGCAGTTCTTC | CASSPGSGRASYNEQFF
NA | TRBJ1-2 | NA | TRBV6-5 | TGTGCCAGCACTCGGGGAGCAGGAGGCTATGGCTACACCTTC | CASTRGAGGYGYTF
NA | TRBJ2-6 | NA | TRBV18 | TGTGCCAGCTCACCACTTAACTCTGGGGCCAACGTCCTGACTTTC | CASSPLNSGANVLTF
NA | TRBJ2-7 | NA | TRBV10-2 | TGCGCCAGCAGTGGCTGGGACACCTCCTACGAGCAGTACTTC | CASSGWDTSYEQYF
NA | TRBJ1-2 | NA | TRBV3-1/TRBV3-2 | TGTGCCAGCAGCCAAGGGGGCGCAGAAGACTATGGCTACACCTTC | CASSQGGAEDYGYTF
few | TRBJ2-2 | NA | TRBV5-1 | TGCGCCAGCAGCTTCCGGGACTCGAACACCGGGGAGCTGTTTTTT | CASSFRDSNTGELFF
NA | TRBJ1-1 | NA | TRBV10-1 | TGCGCCAGCAGTGAGTCCCGCGGGGGACTCGAAGCTTTCTTT | CASSESRGGLEAFF